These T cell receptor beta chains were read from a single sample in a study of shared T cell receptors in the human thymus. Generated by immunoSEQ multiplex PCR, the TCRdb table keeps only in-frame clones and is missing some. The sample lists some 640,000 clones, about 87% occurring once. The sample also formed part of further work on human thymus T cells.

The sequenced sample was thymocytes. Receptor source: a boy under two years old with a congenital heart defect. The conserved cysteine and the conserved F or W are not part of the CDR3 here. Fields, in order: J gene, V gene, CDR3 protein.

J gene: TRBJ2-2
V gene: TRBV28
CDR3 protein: ASRKGQGARRGELF

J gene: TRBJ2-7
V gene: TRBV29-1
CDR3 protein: SVGSLAGDYEQY

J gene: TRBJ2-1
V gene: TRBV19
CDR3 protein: ASSIVGGVGYNEQF

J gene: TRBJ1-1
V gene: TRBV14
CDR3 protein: ASSHEANTEAF

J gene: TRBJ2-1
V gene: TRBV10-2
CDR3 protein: ASSETRRGGRRSSYNEQF

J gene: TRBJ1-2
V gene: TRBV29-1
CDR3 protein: SVEWAVLNYGYT

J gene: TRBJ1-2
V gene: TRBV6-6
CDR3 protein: ASRRHQGRIGYGYT

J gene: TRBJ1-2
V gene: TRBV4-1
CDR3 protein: ASSQGAIDYGYT

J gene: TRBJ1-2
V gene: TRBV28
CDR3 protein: ASGKQGINYGYT

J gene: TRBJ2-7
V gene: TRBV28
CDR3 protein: ASSPTRLAPPGHYEQY

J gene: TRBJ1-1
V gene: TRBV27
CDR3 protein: ASSLSGGNTEAF

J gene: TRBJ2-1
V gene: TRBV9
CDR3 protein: ASSLATSLIGEQF

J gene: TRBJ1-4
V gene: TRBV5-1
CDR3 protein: ASSQQGAHEKLF

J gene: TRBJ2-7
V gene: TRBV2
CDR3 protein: ASRVTLGGTHEQY

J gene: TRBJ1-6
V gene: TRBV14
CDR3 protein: ASSQDGTGQEPLH

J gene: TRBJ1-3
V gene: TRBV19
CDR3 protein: ASSPGDRGLSGNTIY

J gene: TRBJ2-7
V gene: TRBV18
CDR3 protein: ASSRTDRVYEQY

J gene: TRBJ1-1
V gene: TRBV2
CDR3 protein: ASIPTGTGVPF

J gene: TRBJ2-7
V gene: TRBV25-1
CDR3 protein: ASSGKTLNYEQY

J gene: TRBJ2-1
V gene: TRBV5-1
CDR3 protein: ASSLAAGLAGANNEQF

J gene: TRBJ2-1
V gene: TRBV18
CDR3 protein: ASSPGQGAFEQF

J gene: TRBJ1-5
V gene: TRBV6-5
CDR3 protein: ASSSTGANQPQH

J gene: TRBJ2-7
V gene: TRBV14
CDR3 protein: ASSRSGTNRDEQY

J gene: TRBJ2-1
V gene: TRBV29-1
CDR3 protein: SAQGPSGSGRAGNEQF

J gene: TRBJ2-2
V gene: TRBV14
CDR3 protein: ASSDTAPHGGAGELF

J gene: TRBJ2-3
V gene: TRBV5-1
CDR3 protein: ASTRQEVTDTQY

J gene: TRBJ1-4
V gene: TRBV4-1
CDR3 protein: ASSQRDREKLF

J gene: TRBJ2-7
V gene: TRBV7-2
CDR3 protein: ASSSPNSNEQY

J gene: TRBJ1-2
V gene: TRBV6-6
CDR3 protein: ASSYSLYGYT

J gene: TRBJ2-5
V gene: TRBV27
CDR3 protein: ASSRDCKTQY

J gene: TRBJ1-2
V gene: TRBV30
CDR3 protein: AWRVGQGDYGYT

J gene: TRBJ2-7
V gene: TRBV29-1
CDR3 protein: SASGHAYEQY

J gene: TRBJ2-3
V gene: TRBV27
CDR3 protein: ASSHYLSTDTQY

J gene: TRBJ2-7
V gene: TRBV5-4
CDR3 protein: ASSQQGSPPEQY

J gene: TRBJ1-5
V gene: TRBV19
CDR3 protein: ASSMPRALNQPQH

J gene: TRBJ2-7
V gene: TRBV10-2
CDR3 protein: ASSEWGTGDSYEQY

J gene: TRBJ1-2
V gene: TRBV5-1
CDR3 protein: ASSWNRENYGYT

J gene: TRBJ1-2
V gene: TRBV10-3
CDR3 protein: AIRGGWDRVYDGYT

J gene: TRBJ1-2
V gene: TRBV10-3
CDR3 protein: AISEGGIGGYT

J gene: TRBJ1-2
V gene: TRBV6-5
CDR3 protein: ASMALGGAGYT

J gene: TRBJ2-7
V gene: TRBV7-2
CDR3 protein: ASSTAGTGLGEQY

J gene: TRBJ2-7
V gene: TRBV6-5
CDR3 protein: ASSSIPGQGYEQY

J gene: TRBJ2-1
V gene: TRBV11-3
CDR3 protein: ASSSQGFYNEQF

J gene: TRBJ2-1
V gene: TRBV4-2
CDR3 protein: ASSQEVSEIPRYNEQF

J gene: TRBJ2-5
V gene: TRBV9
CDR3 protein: ASSVNSQETQY

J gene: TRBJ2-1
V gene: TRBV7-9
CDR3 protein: ASSSLSGQGGNEQF

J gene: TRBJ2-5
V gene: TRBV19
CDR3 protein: ASSLTGAGRETQY

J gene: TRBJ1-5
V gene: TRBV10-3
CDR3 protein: AIRKDYSNQPQH

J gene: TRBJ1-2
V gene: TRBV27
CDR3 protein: ASRRGQFYGYT

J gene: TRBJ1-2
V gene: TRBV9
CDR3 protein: ASGSSQGGNYGYT

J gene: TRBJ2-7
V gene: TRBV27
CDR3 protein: ASSFAGRNEQY